The 24 T cell receptor beta chains in this list originate from one sample, sequenced in a study of identical twins. Using its own MiXCR run on the 5' RACE reads, TCRdb lists one record per CDR3 protein. This table has approximately 590,000 distinct CDR3 sequences, more than 9% appearing once. The sample was also linked to a second study, of yellow fever vaccine responses in identical twins.

Material for sequencing was PBMCs. The origin of the receptors is a woman in her late teens or twenties in good health.

In its sample, this clonotype was seen a few times. The chain joins TRBV6-5 to TRBJ2-1; 7 bases map to TRBD2. Germline loops: CDR1 MNHEY, CDR2 SVGAGI. This CDR3 comprises 13 residues. The J segment lost 6 bases and the V segment lost 4 bases, leaving 3 bases of the junction unmatched. This CDR3 reads CASSSIAGNEQFF. CDR3 DNA sequence: TGTGCCAGCAGTTCCATAGCGGGCAATGAGCAGTTCTTC.

This clonotype was detected a few times. This chain connects TRBV27 to TRBJ1-1; 7 nucleotides align to TRBD1. Germline V gene lookup returns CDR1 MNHEY and CDR2 SMNVEV (reference sequence). The length of the CDR3 is 13 residues. J gave up 3 bases and V 4 bases, and 2 bases lay outside the gene matches. CDR3 sequence (DNA): TGTGCCAGCAGTTGGGGACAGTACACTGAAGCTTTCTTT. Residues: CASSWGQYTEAFF.

This clonotype was counted between two and nine times. The J gene is TRBJ2-2, the V gene TRBV27, with 15 bases that match TRBD2. This CDR3 spans 22 amino acids. Germline-derived CDR1 and CDR2 are MNHEY and SMNVEV (reference sequence). Trimming at V came to 4 bases and at J to 4 bases, leaving 19 bases not matched to a gene. In DNA form, the CDR3 reads TGTGCCAGCAGTTCTCACCATGGGACTAGCGGGGGGCTACACGTCACCACCGGGGAGCTGTTTTTT. Protein: CASSSHHGTSGGLHVTTGELFF.

This clonotype has ten or more counts. This rearrangement joins TRBV29-1 to TRBJ2-6; no firm D call. The germline V and J ends were trimmed by 4 bases and 4 bases, with 5 bases remaining between them. The CDR3 runs 12 residues. CDR1 and CDR2 from the germline V gene are SQVTM and ANQGSEA. The CDR3 nucleotides read TGCAGCGTTGTGTTCGGGGCCAACGTCCTGACTTTC. Amino acid sequence: CSVVFGANVLTF.

The chain carries TRBV7-9 and TRBJ1-5; D uncertain. This CDR3 region has 17 residues. Trimming shortened V by 3 bases and J by 5 bases, and 20 bases separated the two germline ends. Germline CDR1 SEHNR, CDR2 FQNEAQ (reference sequence). The CDR3 sequence: CASSLRPNSFSYQPQHF. In DNA, the CDR3 is TGTGCCAGCAGCTTGAGGCCCAATAGTTTTTCGTATCAGCCCCAGCATTTT.

In this sample, this clonotype turned up many times. The chain uses TRBV7-9 and TRBJ2-7; possible D gene TRBD1, 5 bases. Per germline, CDR1 SEHNR and CDR2 FQNEAQ (reference sequence). The CDR3 totals 15 residues. The ends were cut back, 3 bases at V and 3 bases at J, with 15 bases in the middle. This CDR3 reads CASSFLDIAYYEQYF. For the CDR3, the DNA is TGTGCCAGCAGCTTCTTGGACATCGCGTACTACGAGCAGTACTTC.

This clonotype was recorded many times. The chain joins TRBV12-3 or TRBV12-4 to TRBJ2-4, with D unresolved. V was pared by 5 bases and J by 0 bases, with 11 bases between. This CDR3 is 15 amino acids long. The CDR3 DNA sequence: TGTGCCAGCAGTAGAGACGACCAAGCCAAAAACATTCAGTACTTC. As protein: CASSRDDQAKNIQYF.

V and J are TRBV7-9 and TRBJ2-2, with D tentatively TRBD2 (6 bases). The ends were cut back, 8 bases at V and 7 bases at J, with 8 bases in the middle. Per germline, CDR1 SEHNR and CDR2 FQNEAQ (reference sequence). CDR3 length: 11 residues. The CDR3 sequence is CASGEVGELFF. CDR3 sequence (DNA): TGTGCCAGCGGGGAGGTCGGGGAGCTGTTTTTT. The whole variable domain, filled in from reference TRBV7-9 and TRBJ2-2, reads DTGVSQNPRHKITKRGQNVTFRCDPISEHNRLYWYRQTLGQGPEFLTYFQNEAQLEKSRLLSDRFSAERPKGSFSTLEIQRTEQGDSAMYLCASGEVGELFFGEGSRLTVL.

J is TRBJ2-3 and V is TRBV2; 8 bases fit TRBD2. The germline V gene has CDR1 SNHLY and CDR2 FYNNEI. Germline trimming cut 6 bases from V and 2 bases from J; bases unmatched to any gene: 7. CDR3 length: 15 residues. The CDR3 protein is CASRVRGGVTDTQYF. The CDR3 bases are TGTGCCAGCAGGGTCCGGGGGGGTGTCACAGATACGCAGTATTTT.

This clonotype was detected many times. V gene TRBV7-2 combines with J gene TRBJ2-3, with 8 bases matching TRBD1. CDR1 is SGHTA and CDR2 is FQGNSA in the germline V gene. There are 14 residues in the CDR3. J gave up 6 bases and V 3 bases, and 5 bases lay outside the gene matches. The CDR3 loop is CASSFGTGGDTQYF. The DNA for the CDR3 is TGTGCCAGCAGCTTTGGGACAGGAGGTGATACGCAGTATTTT.

The V and J genes are TRBV20-1 and TRBJ2-7, with D possibly being TRBD2 (5 bases). The CDR3 sequence is 13 residues long. Trimming shortened V by 2 bases and J by 0 bases, and 8 bases separated the two germline ends. CDR1 is DFQATT, CDR2 SNEGSKA, per germline (reference sequence). As DNA, the CDR3 is TGCAGTGCTAGAAGAGGACTCTCCTACGAGCAGTACTTC. It encodes CSARRGLSYEQYF.

This clonotype was detected many times. One junction end disagrees with the germline gene, perhaps due to a read error. J is TRBJ2-1 and V is TRBV28; 10 nucleotides agree with TRBD1. The CDR3 extends over 16 amino acids. Germline CDR1 MDHEN, CDR2 SYDVKM. Here the CDR3 DNA reads TGTGCCAGCAGTTTATCTGACAGGGGGCCCTGGAATGTGCAGTTCTTC. Translation gives CASSLSDRGPWNVQFF.

The chain joins TRBV10-3 to TRBJ2-7; weak D call: TRBD2 (6 bases). Germline CDR1 and CDR2: ENHRY and SYGVKD. The CDR3 is 14 residues long. V was cut by 3 bases and J by 1 base, with 10 bases left in between. CDR3 in DNA: TGTGCCATCAGTGAAATAGCGGATTCCTACGAGCAGTACTTC. It codes for CAISEIADSYEQYF.

This clonotype was seen many times. The chain employs TRBV27 and TRBJ2-2, with D maybe TRBD2 (6 bases). Deletions cut 0 bases from V and 5 bases from J, with 16 bases between. From germline, CDR1 is MNHEY and CDR2 SMNVEV (reference sequence). CDR3 length: 17 residues. CDR3: CASSLSRLVPYTGELFF. DNA for the CDR3: TGTGCCAGCAGTTTATCCCGACTAGTACCGTATACCGGGGAGCTGTTTTTT.

This sequence joins TRBV24-1 and TRBJ2-2; tentative D call: TRBD2 (6 bases). The V gene's germline CDR1 is KGHDR and CDR2 SFDVKD. The CDR3 covers 16 residues. Deletions cut 4 bases from V and 0 bases from J, with 11 bases between. The chain's CDR3 is CATSDPGTPNTGELFF. CDR3 in DNA: TGTGCCACCAGTGACCCCGGGACTCCGAACACCGGGGAGCTGTTTTTT.

The chain combines TRBV4-3 with TRBJ2-5; tentatively, D is TRBD1 or TRBD2 (5 bases each). Trimming pared 0 bases from V and 9 bases from J, leaving 20 bases between. The CDR3 extends over 16 amino acids. The V gene's germline CDR1 is LGHNA and CDR2 YSLEER. Here the CDR3 reads CASSQDYRGASWAQYF. The CDR3 nucleotides are TGCGCCAGCAGCCAAGATTATAGAGGGGCTAGTTGGGCCCAGTACTTC.

This clonotype showed up many times. V gene TRBV10-3 combines with J gene TRBJ1-1, with no clear D. V dropped 3 bases and J dropped 1 base, with 9 bases sitting between them. The CDR3 runs to 14 residues. Germline V gives CDR1 ENHRY, CDR2 SYGVKD. DNA of the CDR3: TGTGCCATCAGTGAACGGGGTGAGAACACTGAAGCTTTCTTT. This codes for CAISERGENTEAFF.

This clonotype was seen a handful of times. The CDR3: CSVVGLVNTEAFF. In nucleotides, the CDR3 is TGCAGCGTTGTGGGGCTCGTGAACACTGAAGCTTTCTTT. The V gene is TRBV29-1, the J gene TRBJ1-1; D may be TRBD1 (5 bases). Trimming pared 4 bases from V and 0 bases from J, leaving 9 bases between. The CDR3 runs 13 residues. The germline V gene encodes CDR1 SQVTM and CDR2 ANQGSEA.

This clonotype was counted at least ten times. The V gene is TRBV6-5, the J gene TRBJ2-7; D perhaps matches TRBD1 (6 bases). CDR3 length equals 18 residues. Germline V gene data show CDR1 as MNHEY and CDR2 as SVGAGI. V was clipped by 0 bases and J by 1 base, with 19 bases between them. CDR3 nucleotide sequence: TGTGCCAGCAGTTACTCGAGAGGGGGAACCTCGACTTCCTACGAGCAGTACTTC. Translated: CASSYSRGGTSTSYEQYF.

This clonotype was seen repeatedly, ten times or more. This chain uses TRBV4-2 with TRBJ2-3; no clear D gene. Germline assignment: CDR1 LGHNA and CDR2 YNFKEQ. This CDR3 contains 15 residues. V dropped 0 bases and J dropped 0 bases, with 7 bases sitting between them. Written as DNA, the CDR3 is TGTGCCAGCAGCCAAGACCCTCTTAGCACAGATACGCAGTATTTT. As protein: CASSQDPLSTDTQYF.

The sample holds a few counts of this clonotype. DNA for the CDR3: TGCAGCGTGGGTGTAGGACAGGGAGCTTTCTTT. It translates to CSVGVGQGAFF. J is TRBJ1-1 and V is TRBV29-1, with 8 nucleotides matching TRBD1. Unmatched junction bases numbered 7, after V lost 6 bases and J lost 10 bases. The CDR3 loop spans 11 amino acids. Germline assignment: CDR1 SQVTM and CDR2 ANQGSEA.

V and J are TRBV25-1 and TRBJ2-5, with 7 bases matching TRBD1. V gave up 2 bases and J gave up 0 bases; unmatched junction bases: 6. This CDR3 is 16 amino acids long. CDR1 and CDR2 (germline): MGHDK, SYGVNS. The CDR3 sequence is CASSEGTAPYQETQYF. CDR3 nucleotide sequence: TGTGCCAGCAGTGAAGGGACAGCCCCGTACCAAGAGACCCAGTACTTC.

This clonotype was counted only a few times. This chain connects TRBV5-1 to TRBJ2-2, with 8 positions matching TRBD2. The ends lost 4 bases at V and 5 bases at J; junction bases unmatched: 7. The germline gives CDR1 SGHRS, CDR2 YFSETQ. The CDR3 contains 15 residues. This chain's CDR3 is CASSVVSGATGELFF. CDR3 sequence (DNA): TGCGCCAGCAGCGTTGTTAGCGGGGCTACCGGGGAGCTGTTTTTT.

This clonotype was picked up many times. The chain carries TRBV20-1 and TRBJ1-5, with a tentative D call TRBD1 (5 bases). The germline V gene encodes CDR1 DFQATT and CDR2 SNEGSKA (reference sequence). Trimming took 1 base from V and 0 from J, leaving 10 bases between them. The length of the CDR3 is 15 residues. The CDR3 reads CSARGQPYSNQPQHF. In DNA form, the CDR3 reads TGCAGTGCTAGAGGACAGCCCTATAGCAATCAGCCCCAGCATTTT.